The following is a T cell receptor (beta chain) sequence with its context. The sample belongs to a study of control samples from healthy donors and cancer patients. Sequenced by immunoSEQ multiplex PCR; TCRdb stores in-frame clones only, minus some. The sample contains approximately 230,000 clones, 82% of which appear only once. The clonotype was recovered from a woman aged 55-75 years with lung cancer. The sample comprised PBMCs.

CDR3 DNA sequence: TGCGCCAGCAGCCCCGGGGGGGACCGCACAGATACGCAGTATTTT. Translation gives CASSPGGDRTDTQYF. This sequence joins TRBV5-1 and TRBJ2-3, with TRBD2 identical over 8 bases. The length of the CDR3 is 15 residues. CDR1 and CDR2 from the germline V gene are SGHRS and YFSETQ. Losses at the gene ends were 4 bases for V and 1 base for J; bases not matched to a gene: 5.